This T cell receptor beta chain was retrieved from a study of T cell responses to AZD1222 COVID-19 vaccine. Here immunoSEQ multiplex PCR was the method, and the copy in TCRdb shows in-frame clones only, minus some. The repertoire has approximately 100,000 clones, under 90% of them found once; the top ten carry 2.8%. V shed 3 bases and J shed 6 bases, with 14 bases lying between them. The CDR3 has 13 amino acids. Germline values: CDR1 GTSNPN, CDR2 SVGIG (reference sequence). This receptor was identified in an adult in good health. The material was peripheral blood, obtained on day 0 of MenACWY control vaccination. The chain employs TRBV30 and TRBJ1-2, with D possibly TRBD1 on 6 matching bases. DNA of the CDR3: TGTGCCTGGAGCCGGGACATGGTAAATGGCTACACCTTC. Protein: CAWSRDMVNGYTF.